The 12 T cell receptor beta chains below come from one sample, sequenced in a study of Ad26.COV2.S vaccination and SARS-CoV-2 variants. TCRdb's table, derived via immunoSEQ multiplex PCR, lists solely in-frame clones and lacks some. Of roughly 300,000 clones listed, less than 90% are singletons. Treatment in this sample: about 20 received Ad26.COV2.S at low or high dose, single or two shots; 5 received placebo; per-sample allocation not given. Material that was analyzed had been drawn on day 63 after the first vaccine or placebo injection. Here the sequenced sample was peripheral blood, taken in a trial of Ad26.COV2.S vaccine versus placebo. The receptors shown here come from a person between 18 and 65 years old who received the Ad26.COV2.S COVID-19 vaccine or a placebo.

This clone was recorded only once. The rearrangement uses TRBV4-3 and TRBJ2-4; D possibly uses TRBD1 or TRBD2 (5 bases each). The CDR3 totals 15 residues. CDR1 and CDR2 from the germline V gene are LGHNA and YSLEER. The germline V and J ends were trimmed by 5 bases and 6 bases, with 17 bases remaining between them. The CDR3 is CASSSHGVRGNIQYF. In DNA, the CDR3 is TGCGCCAGCAGCTCGCACGGGGTTAGGGGAAACATTCAGTACTTC.

This clone was counted a single time. V and J are TRBV7-2 and TRBJ2-7, with D possibly TRBD2 on 5 matching bases. In germline, CDR1 is SGHTA, CDR2 FQGNSA. Trimming removed 3 bases from V and 5 bases from J, with 14 bases in between. The CDR3 is made up of 14 amino acids. Here the CDR3 reads CASSLFRETHEQYF. CDR3 bases: TGTGCCAGCAGCTTGTTCCGGGAAACCCACGAGCAGTACTTC.

The V call is TRBV6-2 or TRBV6-3, the J call TRBJ2-1, with 11 bases identical to TRBD2. This CDR3 has 15 residues. V dropped 5 bases and J dropped 7; count of bases not matched to a gene: 7. Germline V gene lookup returns CDR1 MNHEY and CDR2 SVGEGT. The CDR3 is CASSLLAGGWNEQFF. Written as DNA, the CDR3 is TGTGCCAGCAGTCTTCTAGCGGGGGGCTGGAATGAGCAGTTCTTC.

The V gene is TRBV30, the J gene TRBJ2-7; a possible D gene is TRBD2 (6 bases). Germline V gene lookup returns CDR1 GTSNPN and CDR2 SVGIG (reference sequence). The CDR3 covers 10 residues. V shed 5 bases and J shed 5 bases, with 7 bases lying between them. The chain's CDR3 is CAWGEDEQYF. In nucleotides, the CDR3 is TGTGCCTGGGGGGAGGACGAGCAGTACTTC.

CDR3 in DNA: TGTGCCTGGAGTGTACGAGGGGTCAATGAGCAGTTCTTC. Translating it yields CAWSVRGVNEQFF. The rearrangement joins TRBV30 to TRBJ2-1; D tentatively reads TRBD1 or TRBD2 (5 bases each). CDR3 size: 13 residues. In germline, CDR1 is GTSNPN, CDR2 SVGIG (reference sequence). Trimming left V 0 bases short and J 6 bases short, with 9 bases between. Full variable domain (outside the CDR3, taken from reference TRBV30 and TRBJ2-1): SQTIHQWPATLVQPVGSPLSLECTVEGTSNPNLYWYRQAAGRGLQLLFYSVGIGQISSEVPQNLSASRPQDRQFILSSKKLLLSDSGFYLCAWSVRGVNEQFFGPGTRLTVL.

The chain carries TRBV6-5 and TRBJ2-5; D gene ambiguous. Germline V gene sequence: CDR1 MNHEY, CDR2 SVGAGI. Trimming shortened V by 2 bases and J by 2 bases, and 12 bases separated the two germline ends. This CDR3 spans 15 amino acids. CDR3 in DNA: TGTGCCAGCAGTTACGACCGTGGGCCGCAAGAGACCCAGTACTTC. Translated, it gives CASSYDRGPQETQYF.

The chain links TRBV6-6 to TRBJ2-1, with TRBD1 as a possible D gene (7 bases). Trimming stripped 7 bases from V and 6 bases from J, with 13 bases between. The germline gives CDR1 MNHNY, CDR2 SVGAGI (reference sequence). This CDR3 has 13 amino acids. The CDR3 sequence: CASNTQGGNEQFF. The CDR3 region has the DNA TGTGCCAGCAACACTCAGGGGGGCAATGAGCAGTTCTTC.

The V gene is TRBV7-6, the J gene TRBJ1-4; a weak D match, TRBD1 (6 bases). CDR3 length: 15 amino acids. Germline V CDR1 and CDR2: SGHVS, FNYEAQ. Trimming removed 5 bases from V and 3 bases from J, with 13 bases in between. The CDR3, as DNA: TGTGCCAGCAGCCTTAACAGGGCCCCTAATGAAAAACTGTTTTTT. Amino acids: CASSLNRAPNEKLFF.

V is TRBV9 and J is TRBJ2-1; 12 bases map to TRBD2. Germline values: CDR1 SGDLS, CDR2 YYNGEE. The length of the CDR3 is 16 residues. Trimming removed 3 bases from V and 6 bases from J; junction bases left unmatched: 7. In DNA, the CDR3 is TGTGCCAGCAGCGAGCGGACTAGCGGGATCTCCAATGAGCAGTTCTTC. Translating gives CASSERTSGISNEQFF.

The V and J genes are TRBV12-3 or TRBV12-4 and TRBJ2-7, with D unclear. Deletions cut 6 bases from V and 7 bases from J, with 16 bases between. This CDR3 has 13 residues. This chain's CDR3 is CASSAGPYGEQYF. Written as DNA, the CDR3 is TGTGCCAGCAGCGCCGGGCCATACGGGGAGCAGTACTTC.

The rearrangement links TRBV11-2 to TRBJ2-5; 7 bases line up with TRBD2. This CDR3 comprises 16 residues. CDR1 and CDR2 from the germline V gene are SGHAT and FQNNGV. The V segment lost 1 base and the J segment 5 bases; nucleotides outside the gene matches: 10. This chain's CDR3 is CASSLGGFSGRETQYF. CDR3 coding DNA: TGTGCCAGCAGCTTAGGTGGCTTTAGCGGGCGGGAGACCCAGTACTTC.

The chain combines TRBV7-8 with TRBJ1-2; D is uncertain. The germline V gene encodes CDR1 SGHVS and CDR2 FQNEAQ. This CDR3 comprises 18 residues. The ends were cut back, 1 base at V and 0 bases at J, with 18 bases in the middle. CDR3 nucleotide sequence: TGTGCCAGCAGCTTAGAGGTCCCGACGGGCCCCTCTAACTATGGCTACACCTTC. It codes for CASSLEVPTGPSNYGYTF.